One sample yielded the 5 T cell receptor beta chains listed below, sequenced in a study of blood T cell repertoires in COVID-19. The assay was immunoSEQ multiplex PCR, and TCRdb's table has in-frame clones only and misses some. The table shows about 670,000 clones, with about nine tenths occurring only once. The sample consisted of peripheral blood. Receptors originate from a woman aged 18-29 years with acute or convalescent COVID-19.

CDR3 sequence reads: CASSLAPRGDYGYTF. The CDR3 DNA reads TGTGCCAGCAGCTTAGCACCACGGGGAGATTATGGCTACACCTTC. This chain connects TRBV7-9 to TRBJ1-2, with D uncertain. CDR1 is SEHNR and CDR2 is FQNEAQ in the germline V gene (reference sequence). Trimming took 0 bases from V and 5 from J, leaving 13 bases between them. The CDR3 loop spans 15 amino acids.

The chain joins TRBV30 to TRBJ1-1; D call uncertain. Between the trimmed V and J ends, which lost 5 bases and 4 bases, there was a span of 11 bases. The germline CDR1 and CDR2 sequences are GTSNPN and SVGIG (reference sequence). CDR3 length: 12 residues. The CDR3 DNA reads TGTGCCTGGGGCGATATAGCCACTGAAGCTTTCTTT. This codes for CAWGDIATEAFF.

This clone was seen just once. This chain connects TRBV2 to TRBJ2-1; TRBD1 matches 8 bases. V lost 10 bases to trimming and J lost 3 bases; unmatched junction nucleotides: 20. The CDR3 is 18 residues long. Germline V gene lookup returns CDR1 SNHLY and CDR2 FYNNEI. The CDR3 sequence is CAIPGSSVGTGRYNEQFF. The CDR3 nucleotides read TGTGCCATTCCAGGGTCTTCAGTAGGGACAGGACGCTACAATGAGCAGTTCTTC.

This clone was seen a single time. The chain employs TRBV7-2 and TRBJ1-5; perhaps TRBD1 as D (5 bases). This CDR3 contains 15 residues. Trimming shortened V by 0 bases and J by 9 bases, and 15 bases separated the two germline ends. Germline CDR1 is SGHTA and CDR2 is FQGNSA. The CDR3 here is CASSLALGERGPQHF. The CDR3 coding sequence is TGTGCCAGCAGCTTAGCGCTAGGGGAAAGAGGGCCCCAGCATTTT.

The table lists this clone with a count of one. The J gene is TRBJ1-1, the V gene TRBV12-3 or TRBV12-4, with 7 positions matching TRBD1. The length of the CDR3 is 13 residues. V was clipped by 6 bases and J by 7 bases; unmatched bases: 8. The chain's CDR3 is CASSKQGRYEAFF. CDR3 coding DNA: TGTGCCAGCAGCAAACAGGGGAGATATGAAGCTTTCTTT.